Below, 14 T cell receptor beta chains from the same sample are listed, as sequenced in a study of T cells in Graves' hyperthyroidism and ophthalmopathy. The CDR3 regions of TCR beta were amplified from RNA transcripts. During a first-round RT-PCR of the TCR CDR3, the HTBI primer set was used. MiXCR was run by TCRdb on the multiplex PCR reads, yielding one entry per CDR3 protein. The table shows 300,000 to 500,000 distinct CDR3 sequences, with 11% to 15% occurring only once. Sample: blood. All receptors derive from a man in his forties or fifties with Graves' ophthalmopathy.

This clonotype has at least ten counts. The chain couples TRBV10-3 to TRBJ2-7; D is undetermined. CDR3 size: 13 residues. Trimming removed 6 bases at V and 3 bases at J, with 12 bases between. The V gene's germline CDR1 is ENHRY and CDR2 SYGVKD. CDR3 in amino acids: CAIRRTLYYEQYF. CDR3 nucleotides: TGTGCCATCAGAAGAACTCTCTACTACGAGCAGTACTTC.

This clonotype was seen a handful of times. The chain is built from TRBV11-2 and TRBJ2-5; 8 bases match TRBD1. The V gene's germline CDR1 is SGHAT and CDR2 FQNNGV. The V and J ends lost 5 bases and 2 bases, in that order; junction bases with no gene match: 7. CDR3 length equals 15 residues. The DNA of the CDR3 is TGTGCCAGCAGCCCACGGGACAGGTGGCAAGAGACCCAGTACTTC. It encodes CASSPRDRWQETQYF.

In this sample, this clonotype turned up many times. The chain is built from TRBV11-1 and TRBJ2-1, with 8 bases aligning to TRBD2. Germline CDR1 reads SGHAT; CDR2 reads FQDESV (reference sequence). The CDR3 runs 16 residues. The J segment lost 8 bases and the V segment lost 1 base, leaving 10 bases of the junction unmatched. Here the CDR3 DNA reads TGTGCCAGCAGCTTAGAGGCTGGCGGGAGGTTGGATGAGCAGTTCTTC. Its translation: CASSLEAGGRLDEQFF.

Only a few counts were recorded for this clonotype. It may be a read error: a sequence one base away is much more abundant. In DNA form, the CDR3 reads TGCAGCGTTGAATCGCCGGGAGGGAATCAGCCCCAGCATTTT. It specifies CSVESPGGNQPQHF. This chain uses TRBV29-1 with TRBJ1-5; D uncertain. CDR3 size: 14 residues. Germline V gene lookup returns CDR1 SQVTM and CDR2 ANQGSEA. V was pared by 2 bases and J by 4 bases, with 12 bases between.

CDR3 nucleotide sequence: TGTGCCAGCAGCTACCCAGGGGGAGAGACCCAGTACTTC. Residues: CASSYPGGETQYF. This chain joins TRBV11-3 and TRBJ2-5; 7 bases are shared with TRBD1. The CDR3 runs 13 residues. V dropped 4 bases and J dropped 4; count of bases not matched to a gene: 3. Germline V gene data show CDR1 as SGHNT and CDR2 as YENEEA.

Only a few counts were recorded for this clonotype. The chain is built from TRBV7-9 and TRBJ1-6, with D hard to call. Trimming shortened V by 0 bases and J by 10 bases, and 7 bases separated the two germline ends. Germline V lookup: CDR1 SEHNR, CDR2 FQNEAQ (reference sequence). The CDR3 contains 13 residues. CDR3 region: CASSLAGGSPLHF. The CDR3 DNA sequence: TGTGCCAGCAGCTTAGCGGGTGGCTCACCCCTCCACTTT.

This clonotype was seen many times. The chain is built from TRBV20-1 and TRBJ2-7; a possible D gene is TRBD2 (6 bases). This CDR3 has 15 amino acids. CDR1 and CDR2 (germline): DFQATT, SNEGSKA (reference sequence). Trimming stripped 8 bases from V and 2 bases from J, with 22 bases between. The CDR3 here is CSTMSPDSGTYEQYF. The CDR3 DNA sequence: TGCAGTACTATGTCCCCCGATAGCGGAACCTACGAGCAGTACTTC.

This clonotype occurred many times. This chain uses TRBV29-1 with TRBJ2-7; D ambiguous. In germline, CDR1 is SQVTM, CDR2 ANQGSEA. Trimming shortened V by 4 bases and J by 0 bases, and 7 bases separated the two germline ends. The CDR3 extends over 12 amino acids. CDR3 nucleotide sequence: TGCAGCGTTGGACTCAACTCCTACGAGCAGTACTTC. Its translation: CSVGLNSYEQYF.

This chain links TRBV9 with TRBJ1-3; unclear D gene. The germline V and J ends were trimmed by 0 bases and 2 bases, with 6 bases remaining between them. The CDR3 spans 14 residues. CDR1 is SGDLS, CDR2 YYNGEE, per germline. The CDR3 spells CASSVESPGNTIYF. CDR3 DNA: TGTGCCAGCAGCGTAGAATCGCCTGGAAACACCATATATTTT.

The sample holds many counts of this clonotype. This chain links TRBV20-1 with TRBJ2-5; D uncertain. The CDR3 has 12 amino acids. Trimming removed 1 base from V and 6 bases from J, with 9 bases in between. From germline, CDR1 is DFQATT and CDR2 SNEGSKA (reference sequence). The CDR3 reads CSARVAKQTQYF. The CDR3 DNA is TGCAGTGCTAGAGTTGCCAAGCAGACCCAGTACTTC.

This clonotype came up a few times. This chain uses TRBV18 with TRBJ2-1; 10 positions match TRBD2. Germline assignment: CDR1 KGHSH and CDR2 LQKENI. This CDR3 has 13 amino acids. V dropped 10 bases and J dropped 5; count of bases not matched to a gene: 5. CDR3: CATGLAVDNEQFF. Written as DNA, the CDR3 is TGTGCCACCGGACTAGCGGTAGACAATGAGCAGTTCTTC.

This clonotype was picked up a small number of times. This chain joins TRBV7-3 and TRBJ2-1, with TRBD2 matching over 15 bases. The germline gives CDR1 SGHTA, CDR2 FQGTGA. The CDR3 has 19 residues. V lost 0 bases to trimming and J lost 5 bases; unmatched junction nucleotides: 8. CDR3 protein: CASSLTPGTSGRTDNEQFF. The CDR3 DNA sequence: TGTGCCAGCAGCTTAACCCCCGGGACTAGCGGGAGGACTGACAATGAGCAGTTCTTC.

This clonotype came up many times. V is TRBV24-1 and J is TRBJ2-5; perhaps TRBD2 as D (6 bases). The length of the CDR3 is 18 residues. V was shortened by 2 bases and J by 5 bases, with 23 bases between the two germline ends. CDR1 is KGHDR, CDR2 SFDVKD, per germline. The CDR3 DNA is TGTGCCACCAGTGATTACGGGGGACGACGGGGACCCGGGGAGACCCAGTACTTC. Translation: CATSDYGGRRGPGETQYF.

This rearrangement joins TRBV7-3 to TRBJ2-2, with D perhaps assigned TRBD1 or TRBD2 (6 bases each). This CDR3 is 16 amino acids long. V lost 5 bases, J lost 4 bases, and 17 bases lay in between. Looked up from germline, CDR1 is SGHTA and CDR2 is FQGTGA. CDR3 bases: TGTGCCAGCAGCCCCCGGGGGCCCATCAGCACCGGGGAGCTGTTTTTT. It is translated as CASSPRGPISTGELFF.